These T cell receptor beta chains were read from a single sample in a study of T cells in Graves' hyperthyroidism and ophthalmopathy. TCRdb used MiXCR to reprocess the multiplex PCR reads, holding one entry per CDR3 protein. The profile shows about 840,000 distinct CDR3 sequences, roughly 37% of them singletons. The sequenced sample was blood. These TCRs come from a man in his late teens or twenties with Graves' hyperthyroidism. Each CDR3 is given with its conserved first and last residue.

V gene	J gene	CDR3 protein
TRBV9	TRBJ1-1	CASSVAGALNTEAFF
TRBV4-2	TRBJ2-7	CASSQEPGTIEQYF
TRBV2	TRBJ1-4	CASSDRGLTNEKLFF
TRBV7-2	TRBJ1-6	CASSLGVYSPLHF
TRBV12-3/TRBV12-4	TRBJ2-7	CASSFKVYEQYF
TRBV20-1	TRBJ2-7	CSARSLGSSYEQYF
TRBV5-1	TRBJ1-1	CASSYREVTEAFF
TRBV20-1	TRBJ1-1	CSAPTGGMDTEAFF
TRBV6-1	TRBJ2-7	CATYKQGYEQYF
TRBV9	TRBJ2-7	CASSHGTESYEQYF
TRBV2	TRBJ2-7	CASSVGTSYEQYF
TRBV2	TRBJ1-1	CASSEPENTEAFF
TRBV7-9	TRBJ1-2	CASSLEVPSYRGGYTF